This T cell receptor beta chain is drawn from a study of T-cell reconstitution after alpha-beta-depleted transplantation in children. Study results and limitations: High day-60 TCRbeta diversity in some patients came from surviving recipient T cells and thymic progenitors.

A remark on this clonotype: Its antigen is not known.

Preparation of the TCRbeta library used unique molecular identifiers. MiXCR, applied by TCRdb to the PCR reads, yields one record per CDR3 protein. This sample has 750,000 to 950,000 distinct CDR3 sequences, with roughly 15% found just once. This CDR3 comprises 18 residues. V was pared by 6 bases and J by 2 bases, with 15 bases of the junction left unmatched. Germline V gene lookup returns CDR1 SGHRS and CDR2 YFSETQ. The receptor's source is a male patient aged 10 to 17 who had a stem cell transplant for acute lymphoblastic leukemia, so the T cells may come from the graft donor. The source material was PBMCs, mostly from graft donor cells, sampled 360 days after TCRalphabeta/CD19-depleted stem cell transplant. J is TRBJ2-2 and V is TRBV5-1; TRBD2 aligns across 8 bases. The CDR3 bases are TGCGCCAGCACTTTAAGAACCAGCGGGAGAGCTAACACCGGGGAGCTGTTTTTT. Translating gives CASTLRTSGRANTGELFF. Looking up the rest from reference TRBV5-1 and TRBJ2-2 gives the full variable domain: KAGVTQTPRYLIKTRGQQVTLSCSPISGHRSVSWYQQTPGQGLQFLFEYFSETQRNKGNFPGRFSGRQFSNSRSEMNVSTLELGDSALYLCASTLRTSGRANTGELFFGEGSRLTVL.